The subject of this entry is one TCR beta chain. Its antigen is not identified. With 60 Vbeta and 13 Jbeta primers, the PCR was carried out. Clones were read by immunoSEQ multiplex PCR, and TCRdb kept only the in-frame ones, dropping some. The data contain about 160,000 clones, roughly 80% of them singletons. The data were obtained in a study of cytomegalovirus exposure and HLA in healthy donors. Findings of the study overall: Across HLA loci, a later analysis found differing TCR association rates, with DRB1 most and HLA-C fewest. Researchers counted around 160 TCR beta chains as cytomegalovirus-associated.

Germline-derived CDR1 and CDR2 are MNHEY and SVGAGI. The CDR3 sequence is 14 residues long. Between the trimmed V and J ends, which lost 7 bases and 1 base, there was a span of 14 bases. Despite likely unrecorded immune exposures, the donors were nominally healthy at the time of sampling. The chain joins TRBV6-5 to TRBJ2-7; the D gene is possibly TRBD2 (5 bases). What was sequenced was PBMCs. The clonotype comes from a man aged 35 to 55 in good health and CMV-seropositive. The CDR3 nucleotides are TGTGCCAGCATCTCGGGGAGTTCTTCCTACGAGCAGTACTTC. Protein sequence: CASISGSSSYEQYF.